This T cell receptor beta chain emerged from a study of PD-1 blockade in classical Hodgkin lymphoma. Across the study: It was nivolumab at 3 mg/kg, given intravenously every 2 weeks, that patients received. Study-wide points: The CD4+ diversity rise by C4D1 was clearest in complete responders. Differences between repertoires have undefined causes, possibly disease activity or prior therapy.

After autologous stem cell transplantation all patients relapsed, and prior brentuximab vedotin exposure differed between cohorts. Per germline, CDR1 LNHDA and CDR2 SQIVND (reference sequence). The CDR3 spans 12 residues. Trimming took 4 bases from V and 12 from J, leaving 12 bases between them. TCRdb's table, derived via immunoSEQ multiplex PCR, lists solely in-frame clones and lacks some. The table has around 65,000 clones, 85% to 90% seen once. This clone has only a few counts. What it recognizes is unknown. The origin of this receptor is a human donor with classical Hodgkin lymphoma. The sample consisted of peripheral blood mononuclear cells (PBMCs), taken at baseline. This rearrangement joins TRBV19 to TRBJ1-4; no clear D. CDR3 residues: CASSTQYGELFF. CDR3 DNA sequence: TGTGCCAGTAGTACCCAATACGGGGAACTGTTTTTT.